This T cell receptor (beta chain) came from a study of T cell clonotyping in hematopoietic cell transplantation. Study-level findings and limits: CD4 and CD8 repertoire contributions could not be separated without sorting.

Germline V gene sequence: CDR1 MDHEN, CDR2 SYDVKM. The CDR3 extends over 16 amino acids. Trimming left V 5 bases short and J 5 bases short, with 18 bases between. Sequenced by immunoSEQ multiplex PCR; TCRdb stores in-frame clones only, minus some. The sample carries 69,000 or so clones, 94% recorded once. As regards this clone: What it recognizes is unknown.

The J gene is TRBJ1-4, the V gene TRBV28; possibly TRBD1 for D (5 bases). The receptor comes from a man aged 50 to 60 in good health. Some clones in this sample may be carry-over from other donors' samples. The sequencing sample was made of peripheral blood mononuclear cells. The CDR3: CASSKGTESLNEKLFF. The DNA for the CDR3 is TGTGCCAGCAGTAAAGGGACGGAAAGCTTAAATGAAAAACTGTTTTTT.